This section outlines one T cell receptor (beta chain) sequence together with its context. The protocol was immunoSEQ multiplex PCR, while the TCRdb copy is restricted to in-frame clones and leaves out a portion. The sample holds over 130,000 clones; roughly 84% are singletons and the top ten take less than 9%. The entry originates in a study of blood T cell repertoires in COVID-19. What was sequenced was peripheral blood. This receptor was taken from a man younger than 45 with COVID-19, enrolled during active disease.

The CDR3 coding sequence is TGTGCCAGCAGCCCGGGGACTCCCTACAATGAGCAGTTCTTC. Protein product: CASSPGTPYNEQFF. The chain employs TRBV27 and TRBJ2-1; perhaps TRBD2 as D (6 bases). The CDR3 consists of 14 residues. V shed 6 bases and J shed 2 bases, with 11 bases lying between them. Germline V lookup: CDR1 MNHEY, CDR2 SMNVEV (reference sequence).